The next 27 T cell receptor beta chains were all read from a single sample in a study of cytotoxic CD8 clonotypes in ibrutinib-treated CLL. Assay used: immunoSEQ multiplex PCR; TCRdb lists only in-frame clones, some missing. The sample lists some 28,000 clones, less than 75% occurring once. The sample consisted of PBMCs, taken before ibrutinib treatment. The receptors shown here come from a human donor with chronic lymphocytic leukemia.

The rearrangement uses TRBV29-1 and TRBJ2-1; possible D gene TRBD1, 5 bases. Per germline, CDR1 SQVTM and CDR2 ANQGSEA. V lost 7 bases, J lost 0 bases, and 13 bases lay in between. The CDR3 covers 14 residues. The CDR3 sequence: CSALTGHSYNEQFF. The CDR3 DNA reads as TGCAGCGCTTTAACAGGCCACTCCTACAATGAGCAGTTCTTC.

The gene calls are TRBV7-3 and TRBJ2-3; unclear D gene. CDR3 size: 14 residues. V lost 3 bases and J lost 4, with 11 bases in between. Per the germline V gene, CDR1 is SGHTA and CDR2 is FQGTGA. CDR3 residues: CASSFQRAPDTQYF. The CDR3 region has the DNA TGTGCCAGCAGCTTCCAGCGAGCCCCAGATACGCAGTATTTT.

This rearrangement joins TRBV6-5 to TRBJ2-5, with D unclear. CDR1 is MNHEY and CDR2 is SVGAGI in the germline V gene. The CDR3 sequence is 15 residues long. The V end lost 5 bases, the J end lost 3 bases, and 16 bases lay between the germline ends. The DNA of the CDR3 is TGTGCCAGCAGTGGCCGGGCCTTTGGGGAAGAGACCCAGTACTTC. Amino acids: CASSGRAFGEETQYF.

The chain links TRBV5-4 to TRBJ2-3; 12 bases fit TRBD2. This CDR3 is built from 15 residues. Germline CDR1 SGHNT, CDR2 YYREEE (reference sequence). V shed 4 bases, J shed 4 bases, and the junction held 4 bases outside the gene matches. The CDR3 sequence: CASSLAGGRADTQYF. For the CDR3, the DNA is TGTGCCAGCAGCCTAGCGGGGGGGCGGGCAGATACGCAGTATTTT.

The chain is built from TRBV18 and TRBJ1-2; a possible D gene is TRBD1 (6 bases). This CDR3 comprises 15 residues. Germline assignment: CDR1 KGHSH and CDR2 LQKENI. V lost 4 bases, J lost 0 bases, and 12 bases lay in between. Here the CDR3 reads CASSQDRTANYGYTF. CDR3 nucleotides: TGTGCCAGCTCACAGGACAGAACTGCTAACTATGGCTACACCTTC.

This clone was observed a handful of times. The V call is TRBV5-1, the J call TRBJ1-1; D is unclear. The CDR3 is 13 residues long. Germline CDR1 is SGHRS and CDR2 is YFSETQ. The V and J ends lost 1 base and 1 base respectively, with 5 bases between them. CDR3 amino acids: CASSLNKNTEAFF. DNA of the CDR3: TGCGCCAGCAGCTTGAACAAGAACACTGAAGCTTTCTTT.

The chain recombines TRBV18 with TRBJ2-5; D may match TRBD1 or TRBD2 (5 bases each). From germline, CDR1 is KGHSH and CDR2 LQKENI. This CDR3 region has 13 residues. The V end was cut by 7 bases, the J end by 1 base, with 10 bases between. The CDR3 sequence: CASFGGTQETQYF. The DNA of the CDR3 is TGTGCCAGCTTTGGGGGTACCCAAGAGACCCAGTACTTC.

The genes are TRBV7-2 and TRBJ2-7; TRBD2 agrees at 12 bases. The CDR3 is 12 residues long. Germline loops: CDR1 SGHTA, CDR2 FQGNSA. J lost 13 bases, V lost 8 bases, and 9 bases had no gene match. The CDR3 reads CASRGLAGFHYF. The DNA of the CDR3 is TGTGCCAGCCGCGGACTAGCGGGATTTCATTACTTC.

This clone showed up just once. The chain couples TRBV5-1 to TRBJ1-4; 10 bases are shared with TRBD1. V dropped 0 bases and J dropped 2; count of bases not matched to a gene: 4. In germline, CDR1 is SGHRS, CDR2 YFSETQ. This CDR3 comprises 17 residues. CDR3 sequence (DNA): TGCGCCAGCAGCTTGGGCGGGACAGGGGCGACTAATGAAAAACTGTTTTTT. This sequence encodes CASSLGGTGATNEKLFF.

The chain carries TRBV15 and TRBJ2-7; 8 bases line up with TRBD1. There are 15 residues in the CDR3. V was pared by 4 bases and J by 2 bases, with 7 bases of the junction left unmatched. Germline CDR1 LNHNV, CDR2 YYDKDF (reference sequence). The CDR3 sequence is CATSIRTGLAYEQYF. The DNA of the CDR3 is TGTGCCACCAGCATTCGGACAGGGTTAGCCTACGAGCAGTACTTC.

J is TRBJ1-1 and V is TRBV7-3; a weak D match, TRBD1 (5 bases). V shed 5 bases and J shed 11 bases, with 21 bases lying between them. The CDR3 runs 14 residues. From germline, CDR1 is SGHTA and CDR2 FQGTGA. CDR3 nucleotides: TGTGCCAGCAGCCCGGGGGTTGGGTCCCTTGGGGCTTTCTTT. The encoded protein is CASSPGVGSLGAFF.

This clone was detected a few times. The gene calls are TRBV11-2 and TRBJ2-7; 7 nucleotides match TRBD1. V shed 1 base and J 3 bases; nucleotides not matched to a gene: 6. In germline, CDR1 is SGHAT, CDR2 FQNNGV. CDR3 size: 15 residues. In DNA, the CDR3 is TGTGCCAGCAGCTTAGGTCCAGGGGGATTCTACGAGCAGTACTTC. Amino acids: CASSLGPGGFYEQYF.

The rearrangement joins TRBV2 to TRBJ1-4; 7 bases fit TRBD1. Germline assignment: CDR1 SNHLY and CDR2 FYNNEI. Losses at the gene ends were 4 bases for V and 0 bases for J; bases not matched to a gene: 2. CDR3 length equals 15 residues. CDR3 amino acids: CASSGGTATNEKLFF. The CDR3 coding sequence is TGTGCCAGCAGTGGTGGGACAGCAACTAATGAAAAACTGTTTTTT. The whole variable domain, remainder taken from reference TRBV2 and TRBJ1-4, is EPEVTQTPSHQVTQMGQEVILRCVPISNHLYFYWYRQILGQKVEFLVSFYNNEISEKSEIFDDQFSVERPDGSNFTLKIRSTKLEDSAMYFCASSGGTATNEKLFFGSGTQLSVL.

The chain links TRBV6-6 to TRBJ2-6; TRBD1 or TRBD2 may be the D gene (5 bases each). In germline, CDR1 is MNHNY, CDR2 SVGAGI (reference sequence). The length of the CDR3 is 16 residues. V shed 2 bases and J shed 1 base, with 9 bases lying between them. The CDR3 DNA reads TGTGCCAGCAGTTACGGGACGAATTCTGGGGCCAACGTCCTGACTTTC. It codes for CASSYGTNSGANVLTF.

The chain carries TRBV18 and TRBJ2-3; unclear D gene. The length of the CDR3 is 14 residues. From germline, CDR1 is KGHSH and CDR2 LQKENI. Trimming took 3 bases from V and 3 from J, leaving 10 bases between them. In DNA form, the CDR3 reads TGTGCCAGCTCACCTCCCTCTCTGACAGATACGCAGTATTTT. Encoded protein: CASSPPSLTDTQYF. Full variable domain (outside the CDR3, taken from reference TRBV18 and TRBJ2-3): NAGVMQNPRHLVRRRGQEARLRCSPMKGHSHVYWYRQLPEEGLKFMVYLQKENIIDESGMPKERFSAEFPKEGPSILRIQQVVRGDSAAYFCASSPPSLTDTQYFGPGTRLTVL.

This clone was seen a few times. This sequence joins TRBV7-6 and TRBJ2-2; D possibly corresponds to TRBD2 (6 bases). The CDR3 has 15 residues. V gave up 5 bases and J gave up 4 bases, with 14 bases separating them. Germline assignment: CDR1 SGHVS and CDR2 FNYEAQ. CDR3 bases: TGTGCCAGCAGCCAATGGGGGGTACGCACCGGGGAGCTGTTTTTT. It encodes CASSQWGVRTGELFF.

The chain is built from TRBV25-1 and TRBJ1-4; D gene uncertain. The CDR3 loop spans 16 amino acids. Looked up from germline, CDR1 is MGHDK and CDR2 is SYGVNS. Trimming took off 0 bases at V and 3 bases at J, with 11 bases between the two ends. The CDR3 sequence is CASSEYYPGPNEKLFF. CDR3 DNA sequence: TGTGCCAGCAGTGAATATTATCCCGGACCTAATGAAAAACTGTTTTTT. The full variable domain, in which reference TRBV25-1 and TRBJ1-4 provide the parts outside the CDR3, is EADIYQTPRYLVIGTGKKITLECSQTMGHDKMYWYQQDPGMELHLIHYSYGVNSTEKGDLSSESTVSRIRTEHFPLTLESARPSHTSQYLCASSEYYPGPNEKLFFGSGTQLSVL.

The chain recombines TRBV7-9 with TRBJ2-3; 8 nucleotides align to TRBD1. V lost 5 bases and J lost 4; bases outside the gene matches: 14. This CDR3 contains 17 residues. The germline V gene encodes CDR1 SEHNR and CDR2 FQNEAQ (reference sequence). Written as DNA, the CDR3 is TGTGCCAGCAGCCGGACGGTGACAGGGGATCGCGCAGATACGCAGTATTTT. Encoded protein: CASSRTVTGDRADTQYF.

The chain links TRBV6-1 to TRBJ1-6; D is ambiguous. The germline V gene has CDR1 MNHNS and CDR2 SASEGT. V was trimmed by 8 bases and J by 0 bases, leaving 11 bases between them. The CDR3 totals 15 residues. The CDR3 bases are TGTGCCAGCTTAAGGGTGAGCTCCTATAATTCACCCCTCCACTTT. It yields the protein CASLRVSSYNSPLHF.

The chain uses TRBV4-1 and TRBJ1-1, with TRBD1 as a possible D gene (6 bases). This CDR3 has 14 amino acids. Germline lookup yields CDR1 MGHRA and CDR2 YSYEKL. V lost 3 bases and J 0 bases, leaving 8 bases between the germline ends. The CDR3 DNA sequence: TGCGCCAGCAGCCAGGGACACCTGAACACTGAAGCTTTCTTT. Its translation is CASSQGHLNTEAFF.

The CDR3 DNA sequence: TGCGCCAGCAGCTTGGGACCAACAGGGAGCCCAAATCAGCCCCAGCATTTT. Translating gives CASSLGPTGSPNQPQHF. The rearrangement joins TRBV5-1 to TRBJ1-5; tentative D call: TRBD1 (6 bases). CDR3 size: 17 residues. CDR1 is SGHRS, CDR2 YFSETQ, per germline. V was cut by 0 bases and J by 4 bases, with 17 bases left in between.

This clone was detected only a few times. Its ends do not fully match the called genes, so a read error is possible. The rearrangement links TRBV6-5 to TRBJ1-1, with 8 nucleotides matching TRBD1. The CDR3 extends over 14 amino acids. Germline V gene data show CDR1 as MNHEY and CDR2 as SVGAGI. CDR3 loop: CASSFRTGNSEAFF. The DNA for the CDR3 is TGTGCCAGCAGTTTCAGGACAGGGAACAGTGAAGCTTTCTTT.

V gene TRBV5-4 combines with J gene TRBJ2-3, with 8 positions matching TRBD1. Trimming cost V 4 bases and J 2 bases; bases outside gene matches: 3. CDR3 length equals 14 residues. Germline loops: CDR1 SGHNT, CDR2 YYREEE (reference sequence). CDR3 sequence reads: CASSLGQVTDTQYF. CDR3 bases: TGTGCCAGCAGCCTGGGACAGGTCACAGATACGCAGTATTTT. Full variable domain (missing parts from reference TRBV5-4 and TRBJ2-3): ETGVTQSPTHLIKTRGQQVTLRCSSQSGHNTVSWYQQALGQGPQFIFQYYREEENGRGNFPPRFSGLQFPNYSSELNVNALELDDSALYLCASSLGQVTDTQYFGPGTRLTVL.

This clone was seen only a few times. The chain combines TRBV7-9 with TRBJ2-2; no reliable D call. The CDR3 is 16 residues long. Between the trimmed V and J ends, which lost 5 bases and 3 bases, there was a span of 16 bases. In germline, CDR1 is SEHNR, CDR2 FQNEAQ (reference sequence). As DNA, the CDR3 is TGTGCCAGCAGCATTAGCAGGCCTCAGGACACCGGGGAGCTGTTTTTT. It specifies CASSISRPQDTGELFF.

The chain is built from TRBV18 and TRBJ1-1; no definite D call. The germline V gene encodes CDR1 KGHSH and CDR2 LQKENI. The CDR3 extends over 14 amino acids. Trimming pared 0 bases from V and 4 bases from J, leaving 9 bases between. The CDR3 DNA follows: TGTGCCAGCTCACCACCTAACCGGGGCACTGAAGCTTTCTTT. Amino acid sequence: CASSPPNRGTEAFF. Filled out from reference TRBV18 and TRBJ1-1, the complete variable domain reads NAGVMQNPRHLVRRRGQEARLRCSPMKGHSHVYWYRQLPEEGLKFMVYLQKENIIDESGMPKERFSAEFPKEGPSILRIQQVVRGDSAAYFCASSPPNRGTEAFFGQGTRLTVV.

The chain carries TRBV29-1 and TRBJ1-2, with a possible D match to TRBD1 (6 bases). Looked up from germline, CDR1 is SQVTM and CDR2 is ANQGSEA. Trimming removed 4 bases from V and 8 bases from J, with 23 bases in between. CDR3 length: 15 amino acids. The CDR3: CSVALGGRGLQGYTF. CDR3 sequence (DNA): TGCAGCGTTGCCCTAGGGGGAAGAGGGCTGCAGGGCTACACCTTC. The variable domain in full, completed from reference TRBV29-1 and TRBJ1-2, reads SAVISQKPSRDICQRGTSLTIQCQVDSQVTMMFWYRQQPGQSLTLIATANQGSEATYESGFVIDKFPISRPNLTFSTLTVSNMSPEDSSIYLCSVALGGRGLQGYTFGSGTRLTVV.

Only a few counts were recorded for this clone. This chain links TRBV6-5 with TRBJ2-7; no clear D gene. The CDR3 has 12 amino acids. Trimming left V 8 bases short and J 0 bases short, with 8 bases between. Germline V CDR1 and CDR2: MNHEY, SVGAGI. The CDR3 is CASSRSSYEQYF. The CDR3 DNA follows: TGTGCCAGCTCAAGAAGCTCCTACGAGCAGTACTTC.